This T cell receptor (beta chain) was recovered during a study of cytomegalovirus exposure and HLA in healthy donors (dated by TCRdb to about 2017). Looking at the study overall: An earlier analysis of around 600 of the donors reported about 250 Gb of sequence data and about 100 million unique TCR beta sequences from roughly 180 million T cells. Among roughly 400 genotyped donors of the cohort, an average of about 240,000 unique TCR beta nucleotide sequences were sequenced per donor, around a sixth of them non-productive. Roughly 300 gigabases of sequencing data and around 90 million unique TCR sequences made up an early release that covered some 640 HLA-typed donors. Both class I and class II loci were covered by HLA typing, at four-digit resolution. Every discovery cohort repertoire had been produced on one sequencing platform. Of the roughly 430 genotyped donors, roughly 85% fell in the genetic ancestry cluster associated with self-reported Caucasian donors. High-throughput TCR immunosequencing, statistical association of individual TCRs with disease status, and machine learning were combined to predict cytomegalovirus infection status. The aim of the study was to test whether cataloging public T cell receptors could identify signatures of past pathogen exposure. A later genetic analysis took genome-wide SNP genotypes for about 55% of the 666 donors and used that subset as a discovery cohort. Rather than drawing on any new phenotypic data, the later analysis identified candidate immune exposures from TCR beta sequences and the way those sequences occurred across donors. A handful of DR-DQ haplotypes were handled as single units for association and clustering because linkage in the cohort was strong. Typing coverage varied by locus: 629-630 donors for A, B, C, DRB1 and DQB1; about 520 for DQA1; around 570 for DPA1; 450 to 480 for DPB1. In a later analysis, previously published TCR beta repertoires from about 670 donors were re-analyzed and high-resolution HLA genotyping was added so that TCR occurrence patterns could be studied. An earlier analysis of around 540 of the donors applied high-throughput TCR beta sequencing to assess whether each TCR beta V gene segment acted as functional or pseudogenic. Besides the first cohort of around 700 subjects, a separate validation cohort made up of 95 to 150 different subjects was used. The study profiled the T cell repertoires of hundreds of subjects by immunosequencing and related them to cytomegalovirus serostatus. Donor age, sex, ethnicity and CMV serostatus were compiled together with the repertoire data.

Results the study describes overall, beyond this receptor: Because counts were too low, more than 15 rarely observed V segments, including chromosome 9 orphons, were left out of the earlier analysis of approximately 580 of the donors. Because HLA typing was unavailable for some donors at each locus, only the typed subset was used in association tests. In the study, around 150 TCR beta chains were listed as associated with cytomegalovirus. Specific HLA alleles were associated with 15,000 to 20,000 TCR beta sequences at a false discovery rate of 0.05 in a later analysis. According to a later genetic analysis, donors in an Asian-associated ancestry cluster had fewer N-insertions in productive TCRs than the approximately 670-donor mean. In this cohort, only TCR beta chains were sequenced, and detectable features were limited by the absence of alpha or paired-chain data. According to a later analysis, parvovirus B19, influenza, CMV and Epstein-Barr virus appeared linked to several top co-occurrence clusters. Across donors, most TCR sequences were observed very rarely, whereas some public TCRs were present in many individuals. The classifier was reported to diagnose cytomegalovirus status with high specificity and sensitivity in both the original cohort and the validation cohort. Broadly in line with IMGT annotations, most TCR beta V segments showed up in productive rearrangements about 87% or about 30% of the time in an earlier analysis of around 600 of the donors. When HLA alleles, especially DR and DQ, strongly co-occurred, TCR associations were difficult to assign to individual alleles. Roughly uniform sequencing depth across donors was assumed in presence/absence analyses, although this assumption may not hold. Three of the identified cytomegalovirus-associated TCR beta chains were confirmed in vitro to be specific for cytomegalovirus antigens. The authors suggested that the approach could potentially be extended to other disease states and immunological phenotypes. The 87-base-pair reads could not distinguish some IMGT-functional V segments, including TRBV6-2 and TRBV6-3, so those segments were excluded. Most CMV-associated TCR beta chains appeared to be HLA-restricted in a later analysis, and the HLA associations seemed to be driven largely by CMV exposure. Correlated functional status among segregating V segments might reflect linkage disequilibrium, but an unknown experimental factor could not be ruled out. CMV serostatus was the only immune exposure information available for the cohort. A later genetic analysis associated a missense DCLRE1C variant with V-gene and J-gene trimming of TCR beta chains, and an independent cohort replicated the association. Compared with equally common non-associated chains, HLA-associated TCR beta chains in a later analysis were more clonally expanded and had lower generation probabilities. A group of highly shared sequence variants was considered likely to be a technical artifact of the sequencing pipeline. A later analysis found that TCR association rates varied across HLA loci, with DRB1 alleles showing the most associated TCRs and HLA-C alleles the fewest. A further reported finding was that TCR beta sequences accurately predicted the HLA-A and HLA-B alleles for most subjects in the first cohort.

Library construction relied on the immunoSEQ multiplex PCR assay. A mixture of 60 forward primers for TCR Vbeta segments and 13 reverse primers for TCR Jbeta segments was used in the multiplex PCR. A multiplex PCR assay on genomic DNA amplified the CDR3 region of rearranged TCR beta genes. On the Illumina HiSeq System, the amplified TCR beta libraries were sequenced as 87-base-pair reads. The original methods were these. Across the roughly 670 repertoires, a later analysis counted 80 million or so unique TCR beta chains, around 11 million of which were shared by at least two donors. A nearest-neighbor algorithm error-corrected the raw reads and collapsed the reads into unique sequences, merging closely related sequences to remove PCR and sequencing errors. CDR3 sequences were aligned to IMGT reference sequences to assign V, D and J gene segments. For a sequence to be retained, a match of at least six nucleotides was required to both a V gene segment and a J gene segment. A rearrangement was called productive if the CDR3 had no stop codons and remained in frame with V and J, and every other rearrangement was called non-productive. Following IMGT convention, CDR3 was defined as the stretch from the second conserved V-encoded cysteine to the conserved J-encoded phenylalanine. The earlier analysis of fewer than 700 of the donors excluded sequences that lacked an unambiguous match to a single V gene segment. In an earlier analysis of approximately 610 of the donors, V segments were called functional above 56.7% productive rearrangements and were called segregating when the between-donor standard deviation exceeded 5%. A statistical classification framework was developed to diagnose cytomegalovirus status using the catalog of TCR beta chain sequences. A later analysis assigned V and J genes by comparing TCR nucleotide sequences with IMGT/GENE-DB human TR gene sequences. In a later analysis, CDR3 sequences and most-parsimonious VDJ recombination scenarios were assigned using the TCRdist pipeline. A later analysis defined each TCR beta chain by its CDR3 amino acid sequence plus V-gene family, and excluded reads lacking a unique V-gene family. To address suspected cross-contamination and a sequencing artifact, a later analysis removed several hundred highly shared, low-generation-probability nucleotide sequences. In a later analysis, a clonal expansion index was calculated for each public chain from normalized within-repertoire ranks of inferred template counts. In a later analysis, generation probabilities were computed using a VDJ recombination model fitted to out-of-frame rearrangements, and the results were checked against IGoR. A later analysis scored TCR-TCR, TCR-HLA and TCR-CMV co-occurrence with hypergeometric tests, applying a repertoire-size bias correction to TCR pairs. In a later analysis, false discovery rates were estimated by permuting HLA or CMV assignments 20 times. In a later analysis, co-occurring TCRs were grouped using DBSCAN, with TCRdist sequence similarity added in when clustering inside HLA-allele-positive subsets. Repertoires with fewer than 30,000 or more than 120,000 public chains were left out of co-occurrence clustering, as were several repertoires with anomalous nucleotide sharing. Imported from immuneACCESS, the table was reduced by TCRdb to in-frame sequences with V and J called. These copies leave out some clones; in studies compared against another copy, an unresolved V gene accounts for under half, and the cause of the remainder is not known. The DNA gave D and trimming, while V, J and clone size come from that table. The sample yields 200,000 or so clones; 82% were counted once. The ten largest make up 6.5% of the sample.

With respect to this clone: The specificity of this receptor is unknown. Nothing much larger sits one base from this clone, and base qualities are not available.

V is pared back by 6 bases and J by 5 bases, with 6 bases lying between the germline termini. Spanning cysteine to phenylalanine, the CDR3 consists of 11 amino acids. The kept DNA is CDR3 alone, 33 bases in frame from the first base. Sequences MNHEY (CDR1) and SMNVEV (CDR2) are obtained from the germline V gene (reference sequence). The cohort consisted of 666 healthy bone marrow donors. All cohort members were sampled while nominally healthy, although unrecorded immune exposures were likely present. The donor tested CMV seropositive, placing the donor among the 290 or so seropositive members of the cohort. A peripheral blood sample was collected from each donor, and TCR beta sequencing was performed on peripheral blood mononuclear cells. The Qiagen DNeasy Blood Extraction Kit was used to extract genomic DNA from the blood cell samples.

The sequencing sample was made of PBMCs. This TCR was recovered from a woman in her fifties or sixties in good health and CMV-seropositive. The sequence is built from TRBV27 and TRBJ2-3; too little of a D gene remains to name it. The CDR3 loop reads CASSLGDTQYF. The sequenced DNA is TGTGCCAGCAGCCTCGGAGATACGCAGTATTTT.